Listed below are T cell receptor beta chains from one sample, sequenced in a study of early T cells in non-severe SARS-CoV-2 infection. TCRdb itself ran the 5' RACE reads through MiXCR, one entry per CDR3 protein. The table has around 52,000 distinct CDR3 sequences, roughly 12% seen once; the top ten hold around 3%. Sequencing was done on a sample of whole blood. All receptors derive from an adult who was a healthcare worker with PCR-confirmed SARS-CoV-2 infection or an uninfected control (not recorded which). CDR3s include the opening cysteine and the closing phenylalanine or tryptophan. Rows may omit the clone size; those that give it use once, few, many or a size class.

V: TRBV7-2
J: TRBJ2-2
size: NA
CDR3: CASSPRFTGELFF

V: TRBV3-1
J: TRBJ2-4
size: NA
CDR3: CASSQGFSGENIQYF

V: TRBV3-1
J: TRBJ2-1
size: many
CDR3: CASSSKASGYNEQFF

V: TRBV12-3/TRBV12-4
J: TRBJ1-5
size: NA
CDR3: CASSFQGGSNQPQHF

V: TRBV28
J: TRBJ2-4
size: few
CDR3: CASRPGQGAGKNIQYF

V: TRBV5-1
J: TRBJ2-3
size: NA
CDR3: CVSSDGGTDTQYF

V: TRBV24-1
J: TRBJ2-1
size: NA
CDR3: CATSGDSYNEQFF

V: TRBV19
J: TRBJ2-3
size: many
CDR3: CASSIPAGGRDTQYF

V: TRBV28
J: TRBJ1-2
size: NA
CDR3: CASSERRGYTF

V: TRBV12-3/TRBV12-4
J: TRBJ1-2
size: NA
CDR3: CASSPGNQRGYTF

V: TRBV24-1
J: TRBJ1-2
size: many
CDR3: CATSDPPGEPGYTF

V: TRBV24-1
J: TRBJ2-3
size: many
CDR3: CATSDSLADTDTQYF

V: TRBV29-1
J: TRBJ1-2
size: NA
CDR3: CSGLENDGYTF

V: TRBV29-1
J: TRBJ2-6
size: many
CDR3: CSVGQSNPSGANVLTF

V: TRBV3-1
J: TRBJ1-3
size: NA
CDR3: CASSPPLTGGNTIYF

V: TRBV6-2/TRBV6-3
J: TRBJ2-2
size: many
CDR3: CASTRAGELFF

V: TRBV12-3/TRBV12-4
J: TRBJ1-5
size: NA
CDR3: CASSGTGPNQPQHF

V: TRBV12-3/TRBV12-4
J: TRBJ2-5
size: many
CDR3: CASSFKETQYF

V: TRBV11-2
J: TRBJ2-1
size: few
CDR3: CASSLGVLAGMDEQFF

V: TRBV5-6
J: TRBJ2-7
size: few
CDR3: CASSPGGGEQYF

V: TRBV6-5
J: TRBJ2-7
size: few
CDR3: CASSYRASYYEQYF

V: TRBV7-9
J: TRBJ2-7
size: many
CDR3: CASSSLTSGELYEQYF

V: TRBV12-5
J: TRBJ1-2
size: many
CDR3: CASGSRTVPNYGYTF

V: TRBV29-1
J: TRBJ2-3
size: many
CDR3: CSVGARLAPDTQYF

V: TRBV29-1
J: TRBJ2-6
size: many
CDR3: CSVEDPRGVTGANVLTF

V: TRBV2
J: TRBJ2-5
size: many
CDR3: CASYRTQETQYF

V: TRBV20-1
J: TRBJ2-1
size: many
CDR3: CSARVETGGPSSYNEQFF

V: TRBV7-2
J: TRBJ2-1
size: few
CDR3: CASSPAGRYNEQFF

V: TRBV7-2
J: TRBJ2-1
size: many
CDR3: CASSRGGQGLNEQFF

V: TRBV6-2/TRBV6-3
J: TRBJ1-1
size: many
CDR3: CASSYSSDSNTEAFF

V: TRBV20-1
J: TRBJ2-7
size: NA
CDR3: CSARPLASGGEQYF

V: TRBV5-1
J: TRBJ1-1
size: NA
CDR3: CASSLGDSLNTEAFF

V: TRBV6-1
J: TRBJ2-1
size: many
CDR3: CASKRDSYNEQFF

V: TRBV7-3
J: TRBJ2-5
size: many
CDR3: CASSRAGGGETQYF

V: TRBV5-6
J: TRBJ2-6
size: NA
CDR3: CASSTQGTGANVLTF

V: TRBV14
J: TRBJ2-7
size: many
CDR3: CASSQGAGYEQYF

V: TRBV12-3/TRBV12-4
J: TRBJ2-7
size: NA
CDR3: CASSFWGAAVYEQYF

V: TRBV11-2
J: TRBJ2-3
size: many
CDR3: CASSRGLARSTDTQYF

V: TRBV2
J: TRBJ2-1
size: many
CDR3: CASSDGVVAGTVVFF

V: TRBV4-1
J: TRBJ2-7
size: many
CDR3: CASSRDAGPYEQYF

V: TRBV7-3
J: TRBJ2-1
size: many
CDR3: CASSLRTSGYNEQFF

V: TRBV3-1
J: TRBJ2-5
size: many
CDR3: CASSPSALETQYF

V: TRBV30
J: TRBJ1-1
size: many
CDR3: CAWNPGSPRDTEAFF

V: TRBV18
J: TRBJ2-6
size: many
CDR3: CASSRGQGGSGANVLTF

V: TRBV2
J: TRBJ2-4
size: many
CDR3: CASNTRNIQYF

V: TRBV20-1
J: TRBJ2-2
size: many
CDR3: CSARPRTSGTNTGELFF

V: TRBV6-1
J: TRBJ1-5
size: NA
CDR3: CASSPKGLNSNQPQHF

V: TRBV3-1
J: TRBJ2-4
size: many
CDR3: CASSQAVAGGTKNIQYF

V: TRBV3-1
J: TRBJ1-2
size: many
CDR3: CASSQTYRGYTF

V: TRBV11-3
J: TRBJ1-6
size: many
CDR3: CASSQKADNSPLHF

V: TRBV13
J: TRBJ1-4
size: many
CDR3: CASSLSGAGVSEKLFF

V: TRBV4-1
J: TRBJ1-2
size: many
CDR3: CASSQTRGVYGYTF

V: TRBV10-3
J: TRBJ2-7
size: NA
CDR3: CVAGAGRSYEQYF

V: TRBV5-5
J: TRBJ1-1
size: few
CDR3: CASSLVVSDIPFWRTEAFF

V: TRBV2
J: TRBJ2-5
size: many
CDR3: CASSETGAFRETQYF